The 21 T cell receptor beta chains below were found in one sample sequenced in a study of blood T cell repertoires in COVID-19. The assay was immunoSEQ multiplex PCR, and TCRdb's table has in-frame clones only and misses some. The sample lists about 98,000 clones; 65% to 90% were seen once. The source material was peripheral blood. These TCRs come from a man in his sixties or seventies with active or convalescent COVID-19.

The gene calls are TRBV5-1 and TRBJ2-1; 13 bases are a match to TRBD2. Germline loops: CDR1 SGHRS, CDR2 YFSETQ. V shed 4 bases, J shed 7 bases, and the junction held 8 bases outside the gene matches. The CDR3 consists of 16 residues. The CDR3 protein is CASSRGLAGVWNEQFF. CDR3 coding DNA: TGCGCCAGCAGCAGAGGACTAGCGGGGGTCTGGAATGAGCAGTTCTTC. Combining the CDR3 with reference TRBV5-1 and TRBJ2-1 gives the whole variable domain KAGVTQTPRYLIKTRGQQVTLSCSPISGHRSVSWYQQTPGQGLQFLFEYFSETQRNKGNFPGRFSGRQFSNSRSEMNVSTLELGDSALYLCASSRGLAGVWNEQFFGPGTRLTVL.

This rearrangement joins TRBV9 to TRBJ2-5; 9 positions match TRBD1. The CDR3 spans 15 residues. J was trimmed by 5 bases and V by 6 bases; bases with no gene match: 11. Germline CDR1 SGDLS, CDR2 YYNGEE. The CDR3 here is CASTNTGGREETQYF. For the CDR3, the DNA is TGTGCCAGCACCAATACAGGGGGCCGTGAGGAGACCCAGTACTTC.

The chain uses TRBV2 and TRBJ2-1; TRBD2 is a possible D gene (6 bases). V gave up 5 bases and J gave up 8 bases, with 13 bases separating them. Germline-derived CDR1 and CDR2 are SNHLY and FYNNEI. The CDR3 contains 13 residues. CDR3 protein: CASSLEGWHEQFF. In DNA, the CDR3 is TGTGCCAGCAGTCTGGAGGGGTGGCATGAGCAGTTCTTC.

This sequence joins TRBV5-1 and TRBJ1-6; 7 bases fit TRBD1. CDR3 size: 16 residues. Germline CDR1 SGHRS, CDR2 YFSETQ. V shed 4 bases and J 8 bases; nucleotides not matched to a gene: 12. The CDR3 here is CASSKSGTVMDSPLHF. CDR3 DNA sequence: TGCGCCAGCAGCAAATCCGGGACAGTGATGGATTCACCCCTCCACTTT.

The chain links TRBV27 to TRBJ2-3, with 8 bases matching TRBD1. CDR1 and CDR2 from the germline V gene are MNHEY and SMNVEV (reference sequence). The CDR3 runs 13 residues. The V gene end was trimmed by 2 bases and the J gene end by 5 bases; junction bases not matched to a gene: 0. The CDR3 DNA sequence: TGTGCCAGCAGTTTAACAGGGGGAGATACGCAGTATTTT. This codes for CASSLTGGDTQYF.

The genes are TRBV7-9 and TRBJ1-6; no firm D call. Trimming shortened V by 0 bases and J by 8 bases, and 8 bases separated the two germline ends. The CDR3 spans 14 residues. Germline V lookup: CDR1 SEHNR, CDR2 FQNEAQ (reference sequence). CDR3 nucleotide sequence: TGTGCCAGCAGCTTAGCGGGCGGGTATTCACCCCTCCACTTT. The encoded protein is CASSLAGGYSPLHF.

The CDR3 sequence is CASSVPGLAFTNNEQFF. The CDR3, as DNA: TGTGCCAGTAGTGTACCGGGACTAGCTTTTACAAACAATGAGCAGTTCTTC. This rearrangement joins TRBV19 to TRBJ2-1, with 9 nucleotides matching TRBD2. The CDR3 extends over 17 amino acids. CDR1 is LNHDA and CDR2 is SQIVND in the germline V gene (reference sequence). Trimming cost V 5 bases and J 5 bases; bases outside gene matches: 13.

The V gene is TRBV19, the J gene TRBJ2-3, with 12 nucleotides matching TRBD2. After removal of 4 bases from V and 2 bases from J, the junction contained 7 bases not matched to a gene. Germline loops: CDR1 LNHDA, CDR2 SQIVND (reference sequence). This CDR3 has 17 residues. DNA of the CDR3: TGTGCCAGTAGTACCTCCGGGACTAGCGGGTACACAGATACGCAGTATTTT. Translating gives CASSTSGTSGYTDTQYF.

This clone is a singleton in its sample. The V gene is TRBV5-1, the J gene TRBJ2-1; TRBD2 might be the D (5 bases). CDR3 length: 15 amino acids. V gave up 4 bases and J gave up 7 bases, with 18 bases separating them. The germline gives CDR1 SGHRS, CDR2 YFSETQ. The CDR3 DNA sequence: TGCGCCAGCAGCCCCGAGGGCTTAACGCTTAATGAGCAGTTCTTC. Translating it yields CASSPEGLTLNEQFF.

V and J are TRBV5-5 and TRBJ2-7, with D maybe TRBD1 (6 bases). Germline CDR1 is SGHKS and CDR2 is YYEKEE (reference sequence). The CDR3 runs 15 residues. V was clipped by 5 bases and J by 2 bases, with 17 bases between them. CDR3 bases: TGTGCCAGCAGTTATCTTACAGGGCCCACCTACGAGCAGTACTTC. Its protein is CASSYLTGPTYEQYF.

This chain joins TRBV10-3 and TRBJ2-4, with D perhaps TRBD2 (5 bases). V shed 3 bases and J shed 3 bases, with 12 bases lying between them. The germline CDR1 and CDR2 sequences are ENHRY and SYGVKD. The CDR3 spans 15 residues. DNA for the CDR3: TGTGCCATCAGTGAAACTAGTGCGGGCAAAAACATTCAGTACTTC. This codes for CAISETSAGKNIQYF.

DNA for the CDR3: TGTGCCAGCAGCACCCGGGGACAGAATAACTATGGCTACACCTTC. The encoded protein is CASSTRGQNNYGYTF. The V and J genes are TRBV7-9 and TRBJ1-2, with 7 bases that match TRBD1. The CDR3 spans 15 residues. In germline, CDR1 is SEHNR, CDR2 FQNEAQ (reference sequence). Unmatched junction bases numbered 7, after V lost 5 bases and J lost 1 base.

The V and J genes are TRBV5-1 and TRBJ2-5; maybe TRBD2 (6 bases). Trimming removed 0 bases from V and 2 bases from J, with 14 bases in between. This CDR3 spans 16 amino acids. Germline CDR1 reads SGHRS; CDR2 reads YFSETQ. CDR3 nucleotides: TGCGCCAGCAGCTTGGCCCCGTCTAGCGCACAAGAGACCCAGTACTTC. Encoded protein: CASSLAPSSAQETQYF.

The chain joins TRBV2 to TRBJ1-5, with D unclear. CDR1 is SNHLY and CDR2 is FYNNEI in the germline V gene. The V end lost 7 bases, the J end lost 7 bases, and 14 bases lay between the germline ends. There are 13 residues in the CDR3. CDR3 nucleotides: TGTGCCAGCACTCTTCTTCCGGAGCAGCCCCAGCATTTT. It yields the protein CASTLLPEQPQHF.

The chain combines TRBV19 with TRBJ1-2; TRBD1 is a possible D gene (6 bases). Germline V gives CDR1 LNHDA, CDR2 SQIVND (reference sequence). CDR3 length: 15 residues. With 4 bases removed from V and 0 bases from J, the gap between germline ends came to 12 bases. CDR3 loop: CASSTNRQANYGYTF. CDR3 in DNA: TGTGCCAGTAGTACCAATAGACAGGCTAACTATGGCTACACCTTC.

This chain links TRBV4-3 with TRBJ2-1, with D perhaps TRBD2 (7 bases). Trimming took 0 bases from V and 8 from J, leaving 11 bases between them. The CDR3 length is 14 residues. The germline CDR1 and CDR2 sequences are LGHNA and YSLEER. The CDR3 nucleotides read TGCGCCAGCAGCCAAGAGGGGGGGCCGGATGAGCAGTTCTTC. Translating gives CASSQEGGPDEQFF.

This sequence joins TRBV5-6 and TRBJ2-5; 8 bases match TRBD1. The CDR3 is made up of 14 amino acids. Germline trimming cut 4 bases from V and 3 bases from J; bases unmatched to any gene: 5. Germline assignment: CDR1 SGHDT and CDR2 YYEEEE. CDR3 in DNA: TGTGCCAGCAGCCCGGACAGGGTTGAAGAGACCCAGTACTTC. Translation: CASSPDRVEETQYF. The full variable domain, with the rest looked up from reference TRBV5-6 and TRBJ2-5, is DAGVTQSPTHLIKTRGQQVTLRCSPKSGHDTVSWYQQALGQGPQFIFQYYEEEERQRGNFPDRFSGHQFPNYSSELNVNALLLGDSALYLCASSPDRVEETQYFGPGTRLLVL.

CDR3 protein: CATDGTGDSEAFF. In DNA, the CDR3 is TGTGCCACAGACGGGACAGGGGACTCTGAAGCTTTCTTT. The chain has TRBV10-3 and TRBJ1-1; TRBD1 aligns across 10 bases. CDR1 and CDR2 (germline): ENHRY, SYGVKD. The ends lost 10 bases at V and 6 bases at J; junction bases unmatched: 8. The CDR3 totals 13 residues.

V and J are TRBV2 and TRBJ2-2; tentative D call: TRBD1 (5 bases). Germline V CDR1 and CDR2: SNHLY, FYNNEI. This CDR3 comprises 16 residues. Trimming left V 5 bases short and J 0 bases short, with 13 bases between. The CDR3 bases are TGTGCCAGCAGTCGTCAGGGCCTCCCGAACACCGGGGAGCTGTTTTTT. Amino acid sequence: CASSRQGLPNTGELFF.

The chain joins TRBV12-3 or TRBV12-4 to TRBJ1-2; D is perhaps TRBD1 (5 bases). CDR3 length: 13 residues. V lost 6 bases, J lost 4 bases, and 12 bases lay in between. The CDR3 nucleotides read TGTGCCAGCAGCGAGACAGTAACCTATGGCTACACCTTC. Encoded protein: CASSETVTYGYTF.

This chain joins TRBV27 and TRBJ1-6; tentative D call: TRBD1 (5 bases). Trimming took 1 base from V and 7 from J, leaving 11 bases between them. Germline assignment: CDR1 MNHEY and CDR2 SMNVEV (reference sequence). This CDR3 comprises 15 residues. The CDR3 DNA sequence: TGTGCCAGCAGTTTATACGTTAAGGGGAATTCACCCCTCCACTTT. It specifies CASSLYVKGNSPLHF.